This entry lists 13 T cell receptor beta chains sequenced from one sample in a study of control samples from healthy donors and cancer patients. Only in-frame clones appear in the TCRdb table, and some are missing; sequencing was by immunoSEQ multiplex PCR. The sample lists over 150,000 clones; around 94% were seen once. The sample taken for sequencing was PBMCs. These receptors were taken from a man aged 55 to 70 with colorectal cancer.

The V gene is TRBV6-5, the J gene TRBJ1-2; D call uncertain. The V and J ends lost 2 bases and 5 bases respectively, with 9 bases between them. The CDR3 loop spans 13 amino acids. Germline CDR1 and CDR2: MNHEY and SVGAGI. The CDR3 region has the DNA TGTGCCAGCAGTTACAACAGAAGGTATGGCTACACCTTC. Its protein is CASSYNRRYGYTF.

This sequence joins TRBV6-6 and TRBJ2-2, with a weak D call TRBD1 (6 bases). Trimming stripped 6 bases from V and 7 bases from J, with 15 bases between. CDR3 size: 14 residues. Looked up from germline, CDR1 is MNHNY and CDR2 is SVGAGI (reference sequence). CDR3 sequence: CASSTGNRDGELFF. In DNA, the CDR3 is TGTGCCAGCAGCACAGGGAATCGAGACGGGGAGCTGTTTTTT.

The J gene is TRBJ1-4, the V gene TRBV3-1 (or the pseudogene TRBV3-2), with D unclear. Germline V gene sequence: CDR1 LGHDT, CDR2 YNNKEL (reference sequence). Trimming took 1 base from V and 8 from J, leaving 11 bases between them. This CDR3 contains 14 residues. The CDR3: CASSQAGAGEKLFF. Written as DNA, the CDR3 is TGTGCCAGCAGCCAAGCGGGAGCCGGGGAAAAACTGTTTTTT.

The V gene is TRBV27, the J gene TRBJ2-5; 8 bases align to TRBD1. The germline gives CDR1 MNHEY, CDR2 SMNVEV (reference sequence). The CDR3 spans 13 residues. Trimming cost V 7 bases and J 5 bases; bases outside gene matches: 6. CDR3 in amino acids: CASTRQGAETQYF. For the CDR3, the DNA is TGTGCCAGCACTCGTCAGGGGGCTGAGACCCAGTACTTC.

This chain joins TRBV11-2 and TRBJ2-3; either TRBD1 or TRBD2 may supply D (5 bases each). Germline V CDR1 and CDR2: SGHAT, FQNNGV. CDR3 length: 14 amino acids. Trimming cost V 1 base and J 1 base, with 6 bases left between them. Here the CDR3 reads CASSLGGGTDTQYF. The CDR3 nucleotides read TGTGCCAGCAGCTTAGGAGGGGGCACAGATACGCAGTATTTT.

J is TRBJ2-5 and V is TRBV5-1; either TRBD1 or TRBD2 may supply D (6 bases each). In germline, CDR1 is SGHRS, CDR2 YFSETQ. This CDR3 has 14 amino acids. Trimming took 3 bases from V and 5 from J, leaving 14 bases between them. CDR3 in DNA: TGCGCCAGCAGCTGGGGGGCCTCGACGGAGACCCAGTACTTC. Protein sequence: CASSWGASTETQYF.

A word on this clone: The identical CDR3 is also encoded by other nucleotide sequences in the sample. The chain carries TRBV10-3 and TRBJ2-5, with D unresolved. Trimming stripped 2 bases from V and 5 bases from J, with 3 bases between. The CDR3 runs 11 residues. The germline V gene has CDR1 ENHRY and CDR2 SYGVKD. The CDR3 DNA is TGTGCCATCAGTGAGGGGGAGACCCAGTACTTC. It translates to CAISEGETQYF.

The gene calls are TRBV19 and TRBJ2-1; the D is unclear. Deletions cut 5 bases from V and 7 bases from J, with 12 bases between. Germline V gene lookup returns CDR1 LNHDA and CDR2 SQIVND (reference sequence). The CDR3 is 13 residues long. CDR3 nucleotide sequence: TGTGCCAGTAGTTCTCGGATGGGGAATGAGCAGTTCTTC. This gives the protein CASSSRMGNEQFF.

The rearrangement uses TRBV6-2 or TRBV6-3 and TRBJ2-3; 10 positions match TRBD2. CDR3 length: 17 residues. Germline V gives CDR1 MNHEY, CDR2 SVGEGT. The trim removed 4 bases at V and 2 bases at J, leaving 9 bases unmatched. The chain's CDR3 is CASSSRQAGGYTDTQYF. The CDR3 nucleotides read TGTGCCAGCAGTTCCCGCCAAGCGGGGGGGTACACAGATACGCAGTATTTT.

The chain has TRBV10-1 and TRBJ2-5; 9 bases line up with TRBD1. This CDR3 contains 15 residues. Germline trimming cut 8 bases from V and 5 bases from J; bases unmatched to any gene: 12. In germline, CDR1 is WNHNN, CDR2 SYGVQD (reference sequence). The CDR3 is CASVRNTGGDETQYF. The CDR3 DNA reads as TGCGCCAGCGTCCGTAACACAGGGGGCGACGAGACCCAGTACTTC.

The V gene is TRBV9, the J gene TRBJ2-5; D is undetermined. Germline V gene lookup returns CDR1 SGDLS and CDR2 YYNGEE. CDR3 length equals 10 residues. Trimming stripped 3 bases from V and 5 bases from J, with 2 bases between. CDR3: CASSDETQYF. The CDR3 nucleotides are TGTGCCAGCAGCGATGAGACCCAGTACTTC.

The V call is TRBV2, the J call TRBJ1-1; D call uncertain. Trimming pared 9 bases from V and 2 bases from J, leaving 13 bases between. In germline, CDR1 is SNHLY, CDR2 FYNNEI. The CDR3 is 13 amino acids. CDR3 bases: TGTGCCAGGGCACGGCACCCTAACACTGAAGCTTTCTTT. The encoded protein is CARARHPNTEAFF.

The chain has TRBV9 and TRBJ1-3; D call uncertain. The germline V and J ends were trimmed by 0 bases and 4 bases, with 14 bases remaining between them. Looked up from germline, CDR1 is SGDLS and CDR2 is YYNGEE. The CDR3 has 16 residues. The CDR3 spells CASSVAGSMVGNTIYF. The CDR3 DNA follows: TGTGCCAGCAGCGTAGCTGGCTCAATGGTCGGAAACACCATATATTTT.